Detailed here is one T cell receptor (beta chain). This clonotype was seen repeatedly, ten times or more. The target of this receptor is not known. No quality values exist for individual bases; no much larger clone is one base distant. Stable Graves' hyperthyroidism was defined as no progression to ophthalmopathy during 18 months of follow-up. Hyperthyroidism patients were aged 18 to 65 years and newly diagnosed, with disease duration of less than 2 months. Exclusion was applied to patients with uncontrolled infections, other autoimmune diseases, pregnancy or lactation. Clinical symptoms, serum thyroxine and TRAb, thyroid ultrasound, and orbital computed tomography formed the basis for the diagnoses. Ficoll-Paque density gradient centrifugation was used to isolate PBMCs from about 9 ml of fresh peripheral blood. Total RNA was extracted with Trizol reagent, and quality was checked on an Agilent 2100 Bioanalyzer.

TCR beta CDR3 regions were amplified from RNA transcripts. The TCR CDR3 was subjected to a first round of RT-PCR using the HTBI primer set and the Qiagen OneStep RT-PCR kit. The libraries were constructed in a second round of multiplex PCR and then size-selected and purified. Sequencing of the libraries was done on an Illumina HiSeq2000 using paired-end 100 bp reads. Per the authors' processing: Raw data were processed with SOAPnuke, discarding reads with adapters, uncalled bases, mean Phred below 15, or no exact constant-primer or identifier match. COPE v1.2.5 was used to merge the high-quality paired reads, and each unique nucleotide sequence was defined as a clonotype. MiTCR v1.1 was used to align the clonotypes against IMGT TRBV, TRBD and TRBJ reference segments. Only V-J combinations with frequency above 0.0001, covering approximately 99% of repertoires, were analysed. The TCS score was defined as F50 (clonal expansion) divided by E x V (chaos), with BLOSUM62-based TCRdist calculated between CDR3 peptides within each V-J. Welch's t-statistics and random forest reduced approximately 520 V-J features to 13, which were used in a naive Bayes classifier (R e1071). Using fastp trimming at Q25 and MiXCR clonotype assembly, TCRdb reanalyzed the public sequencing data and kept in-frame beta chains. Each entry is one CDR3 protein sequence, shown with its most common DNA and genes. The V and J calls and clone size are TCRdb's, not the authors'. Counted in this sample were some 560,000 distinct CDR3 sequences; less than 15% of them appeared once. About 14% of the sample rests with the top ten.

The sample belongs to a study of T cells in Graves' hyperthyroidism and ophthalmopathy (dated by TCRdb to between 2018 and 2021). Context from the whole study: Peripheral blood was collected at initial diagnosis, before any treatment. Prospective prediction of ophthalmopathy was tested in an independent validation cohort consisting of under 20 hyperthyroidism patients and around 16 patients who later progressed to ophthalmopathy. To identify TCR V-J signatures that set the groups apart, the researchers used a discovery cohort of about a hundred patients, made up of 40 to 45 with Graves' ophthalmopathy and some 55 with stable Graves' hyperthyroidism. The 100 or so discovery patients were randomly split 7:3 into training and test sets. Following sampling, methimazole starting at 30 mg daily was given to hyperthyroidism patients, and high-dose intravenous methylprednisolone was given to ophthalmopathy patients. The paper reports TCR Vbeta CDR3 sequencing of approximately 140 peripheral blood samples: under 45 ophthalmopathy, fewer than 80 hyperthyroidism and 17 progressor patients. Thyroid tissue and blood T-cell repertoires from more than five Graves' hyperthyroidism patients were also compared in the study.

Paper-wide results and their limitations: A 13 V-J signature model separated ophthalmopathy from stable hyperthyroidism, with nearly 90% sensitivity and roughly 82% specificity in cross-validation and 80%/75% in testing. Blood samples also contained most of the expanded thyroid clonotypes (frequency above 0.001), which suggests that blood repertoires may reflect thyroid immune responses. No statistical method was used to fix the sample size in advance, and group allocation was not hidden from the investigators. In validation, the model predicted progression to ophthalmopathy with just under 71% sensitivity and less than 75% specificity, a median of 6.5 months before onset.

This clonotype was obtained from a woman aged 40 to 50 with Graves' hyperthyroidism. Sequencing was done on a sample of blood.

The nucleotide sequence is given as TGTGCCAGCAACCCGGCAGATATCATGAACACTGAAGCTTTCTTT. It codes for CASNPADIMNTEAFF. This chain joins TRBV28 to TRBJ1-1, with no confident D gene call. The CDR3 holds 15 amino acids from the cysteine to the phenylalanine. Here the CDR3 DNA is all that survives: 45 bases in frame from base 1. From the germline V gene, CDR1 is MDHEN and CDR2 is SYDVKM. V is reduced by 7 bases and J by 0 bases, leaving a spacing of 15 bases between them.